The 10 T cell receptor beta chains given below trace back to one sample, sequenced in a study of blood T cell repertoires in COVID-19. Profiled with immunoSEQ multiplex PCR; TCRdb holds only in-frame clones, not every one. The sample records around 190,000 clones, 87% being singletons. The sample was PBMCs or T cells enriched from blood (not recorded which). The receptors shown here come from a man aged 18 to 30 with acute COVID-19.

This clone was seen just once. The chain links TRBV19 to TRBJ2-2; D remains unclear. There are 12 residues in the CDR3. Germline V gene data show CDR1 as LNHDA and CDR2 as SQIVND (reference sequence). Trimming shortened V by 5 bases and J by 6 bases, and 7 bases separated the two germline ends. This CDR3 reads CASSPPAGELFF. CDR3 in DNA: TGTGCCAGTAGTCCACCAGCCGGGGAGCTGTTTTTT.

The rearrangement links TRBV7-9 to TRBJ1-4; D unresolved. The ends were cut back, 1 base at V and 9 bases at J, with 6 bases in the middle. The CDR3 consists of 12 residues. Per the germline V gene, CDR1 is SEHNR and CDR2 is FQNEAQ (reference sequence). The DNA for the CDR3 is TGTGCCAGCAGCTTAGACACCAAAAAACTGTTTTTT. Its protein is CASSLDTKKLFF.

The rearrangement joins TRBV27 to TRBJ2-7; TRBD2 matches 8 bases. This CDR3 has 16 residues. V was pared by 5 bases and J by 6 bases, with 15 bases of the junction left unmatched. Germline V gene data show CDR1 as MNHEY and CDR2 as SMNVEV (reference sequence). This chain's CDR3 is CASSIKAGEWLAEQYF. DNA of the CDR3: TGTGCCAGCAGTATAAAAGCGGGAGAATGGCTAGCCGAGCAGTACTTC.

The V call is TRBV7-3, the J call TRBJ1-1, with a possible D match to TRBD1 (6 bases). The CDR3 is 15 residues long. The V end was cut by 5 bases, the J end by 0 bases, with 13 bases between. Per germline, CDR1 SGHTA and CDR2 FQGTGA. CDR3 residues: CASSQGPTVNTEAFF. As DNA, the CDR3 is TGTGCCAGCAGCCAGGGGCCGACCGTGAACACTGAAGCTTTCTTT.

The CDR3 DNA sequence: TGTGCCAGCAGTTCCCTAAATTTACTAGCGGGACGAACCTACAATGAGCAGTTCTTC. This sequence encodes CASSSLNLLAGRTYNEQFF. This rearrangement joins TRBV28 to TRBJ2-1; TRBD2 matches at 10 bases. J was trimmed by 2 bases and V by 4 bases; bases with no gene match: 14. The CDR3 is 19 residues long. CDR1 and CDR2 from the germline V gene are MDHEN and SYDVKM.

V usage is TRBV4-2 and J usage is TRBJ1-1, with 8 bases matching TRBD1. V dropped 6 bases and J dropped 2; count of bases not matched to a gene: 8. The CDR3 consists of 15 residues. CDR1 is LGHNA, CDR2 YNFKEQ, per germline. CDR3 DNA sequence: TGTGCCAGCAGGCCGATTGGACAGGGAAACACTGAAGCTTTCTTT. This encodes CASRPIGQGNTEAFF.

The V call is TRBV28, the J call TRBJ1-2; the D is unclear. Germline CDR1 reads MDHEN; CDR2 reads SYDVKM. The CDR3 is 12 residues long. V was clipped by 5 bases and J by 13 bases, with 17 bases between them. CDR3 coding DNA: TGTGCCAGCAGTCCCGGGATCCGGCTAATCACCTTC. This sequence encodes CASSPGIRLITF.

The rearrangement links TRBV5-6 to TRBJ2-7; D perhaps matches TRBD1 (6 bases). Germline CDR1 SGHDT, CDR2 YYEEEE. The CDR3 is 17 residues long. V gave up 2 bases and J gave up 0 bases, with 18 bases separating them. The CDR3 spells CASSFTSGARGSYEQYF. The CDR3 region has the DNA TGTGCCAGCAGCTTTACCTCCGGGGCCAGGGGCTCCTACGAGCAGTACTTC. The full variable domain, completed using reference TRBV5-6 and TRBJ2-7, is DAGVTQSPTHLIKTRGQQVTLRCSPKSGHDTVSWYQQALGQGPQFIFQYYEEEERQRGNFPDRFSGHQFPNYSSELNVNALLLGDSALYLCASSFTSGARGSYEQYFGPGTRLTVT.

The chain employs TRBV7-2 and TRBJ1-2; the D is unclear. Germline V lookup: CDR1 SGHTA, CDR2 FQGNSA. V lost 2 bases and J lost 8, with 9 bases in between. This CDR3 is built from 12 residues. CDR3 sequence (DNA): TGTGCCAGCAGCTTATTGGGCTCAGGCTACACCTTC. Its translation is CASSLLGSGYTF.

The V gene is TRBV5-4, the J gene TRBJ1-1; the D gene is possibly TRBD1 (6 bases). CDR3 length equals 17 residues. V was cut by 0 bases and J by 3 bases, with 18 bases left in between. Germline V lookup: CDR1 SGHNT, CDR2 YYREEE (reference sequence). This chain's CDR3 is CASSLGPGGAWDTEAFF. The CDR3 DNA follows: TGTGCCAGCAGCTTGGGGCCTGGGGGCGCTTGGGACACTGAAGCTTTCTTT. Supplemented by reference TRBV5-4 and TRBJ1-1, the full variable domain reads ETGVTQSPTHLIKTRGQQVTLRCSSQSGHNTVSWYQQALGQGPQFIFQYYREEENGRGNFPPRFSGLQFPNYSSELNVNALELDDSALYLCASSLGPGGAWDTEAFFGQGTRLTVV.